Listed here are 29 T cell receptor beta chains from one sample, sequenced in a study of technical replicates of blood from a few donors. Using immunoSEQ multiplex PCR, the repertoire was profiled, and TCRdb retains in-frame clones only, with some absent. In the table there are under 85,000 clones, around 90% of which are singletons. The sample taken for sequencing was T cells isolated from PBMCs. The receptors here all came from a human donor in good health.

V is TRBV15 and J is TRBJ2-1, with TRBD2 matching over 9 bases. The CDR3 runs to 18 residues. After removal of 2 bases from V and 0 bases from J, the junction contained 8 bases not matched to a gene. CDR1 is LNHNV, CDR2 YYDKDF, per germline (reference sequence). The CDR3 spells CATSRSMTSGFSYNEQFF. The DNA of the CDR3 is TGTGCCACCAGCAGATCCATGACTAGCGGCTTCTCCTACAATGAGCAGTTCTTC.

This clone was recorded once. The chain employs TRBV6-5 and TRBJ2-5; D remains unclear. Per the germline V gene, CDR1 is MNHEY and CDR2 is SVGAGI. The V end lost 0 bases, the J end lost 5 bases, and 13 bases lay between the germline ends. This CDR3 region has 15 residues. CDR3 nucleotides: TGTGCCAGCAGTTACTCGACCAGCTTCGGGGAGACCCAGTACTTC. It translates to CASSYSTSFGETQYF.

The chain recombines TRBV30 with TRBJ1-3; D is undetermined. Germline CDR1 and CDR2: GTSNPN and SVGIG (reference sequence). Trimming cost V 5 bases and J 4 bases, with 12 bases left between them. The CDR3 is 13 amino acids. The CDR3 spells CAWGLRRGNTIYF. The CDR3 DNA is TGTGCCTGGGGACTGCGGAGGGGAAACACCATATATTTT.

This chain uses TRBV30 with TRBJ1-2, with D tentatively TRBD1 (5 bases). This CDR3 is built from 15 residues. Trimming removed 1 base from V and 3 bases from J, with 15 bases in between. Germline V gene data show CDR1 as GTSNPN and CDR2 as SVGIG (reference sequence). CDR3: CAWSGMVGGDYGYTF. CDR3 in DNA: TGTGCCTGGAGTGGTATGGTTGGAGGGGACTATGGCTACACCTTC. Complete variable domain (other parts from reference TRBV30 and TRBJ1-2): SQTIHQWPATLVQPVGSPLSLECTVEGTSNPNLYWYRQAAGRGLQLLFYSVGIGQISSEVPQNLSASRPQDRQFILSSKKLLLSDSGFYLCAWSGMVGGDYGYTFGSGTRLTVV.

This chain connects TRBV12-5 to TRBJ2-2, with 8 bases aligning to TRBD2. This CDR3 region has 16 residues. Per germline, CDR1 LGHNT and CDR2 FRNRAP. V trimming: 5 bases; J trimming: 4 bases; junction bases outside the gene matches: 9. The CDR3 loop reads CASGPPIAGFTGELFF. The DNA of the CDR3 is TGTGCTAGTGGTCCCCCCATAGCGGGATTCACCGGGGAGCTGTTTTTT.

The DNA of the CDR3 is TGTGCCTGGAGTGTTTTAATCGAGCAGTACTTC. Translated: CAWSVLIEQYF. V gene TRBV30 combines with J gene TRBJ2-7; the D is unclear. The CDR3 consists of 11 residues. Germline values: CDR1 GTSNPN, CDR2 SVGIG (reference sequence). V was pared by 0 bases and J by 6 bases, with 6 bases between.

V usage is TRBV4-3 and J usage is TRBJ2-1, with a tentative D call TRBD2 (5 bases). The CDR3 runs 15 residues. V shed 1 base and J shed 5 bases, with 12 bases lying between them. Germline CDR1 is LGHNA and CDR2 is YSLEER. This chain's CDR3 is CASSQAPRGNNEQFF. The CDR3 DNA follows: TGCGCCAGCAGCCAAGCCCCTAGAGGGAACAATGAGCAGTTCTTC.

The chain links TRBV9 to TRBJ2-5, with D perhaps matching TRBD1 (6 bases). Germline CDR1 and CDR2: SGDLS and YYNGEE. Trimming cost V 3 bases and J 0 bases, with 12 bases left between them. This CDR3 comprises 15 residues. The CDR3 DNA sequence: TGTGCCAGCAGCGGGGTGACAGGACACCAAGAGACCCAGTACTTC. Its translation: CASSGVTGHQETQYF.

The CDR3 DNA follows: TGCGCCAGCAGCCAAGGGGCAGGGACAGGCTACGAGCAGTACTTC. It yields the protein CASSQGAGTGYEQYF. The rearrangement joins TRBV4-1 to TRBJ2-7; the match to TRBD1 covers 8 bases. J lost 3 bases, V lost 1 base, and 5 bases had no gene match. The CDR3 contains 15 residues. CDR1 is MGHRA and CDR2 is YSYEKL in the germline V gene.

The chain has TRBV5-1 and TRBJ2-1; 10 bases are a match to TRBD2. V gave up 2 bases and J gave up 5 bases; unmatched junction bases: 13. The CDR3 totals 18 residues. Looked up from germline, CDR1 is SGHRS and CDR2 is YFSETQ. The CDR3 DNA reads as TGCGCCAGCAGCTTATACAAAACCGGTACTAGCGGGGACAATGAGCAGTTCTTC. Translation gives CASSLYKTGTSGDNEQFF.

The chain employs TRBV29-1 and TRBJ2-7; D not resolved. Between the trimmed V and J ends, which lost 4 bases and 4 bases, there was a span of 5 bases. The CDR3 has 10 amino acids. CDR1 is SQVTM, CDR2 ANQGSEA, per germline. The CDR3 nucleotides are TGCAGCGTTGTAACTTACGAGCAGTACTTC. Protein product: CSVVTYEQYF.

In its sample, this clone was seen a few times. This sequence joins TRBV28 and TRBJ1-1, with D uncertain. Deletions cut 2 bases from V and 11 bases from J, with 6 bases between. The CDR3 totals 10 residues. Per germline, CDR1 MDHEN and CDR2 SYDVKM. The CDR3 DNA is TGTGCCAGCAGTTTAGGAGGCGCTTTCTTT. Its protein product is CASSLGGAFF.

The genes are TRBV4-3 and TRBJ1-4; possible D gene TRBD1, 5 bases. CDR1 LGHNA and CDR2 YSLEER come from the germline V gene. This CDR3 contains 16 residues. V was shortened by 4 bases and J by 8 bases, with 20 bases between the two germline ends. In nucleotides, the CDR3 is TGCGCCAGCAGCCGCATCCTGAAACAGGAAACCGAAAAACTGTTTTTT. This gives the protein CASSRILKQETEKLFF.

V is TRBV4-1 and J is TRBJ2-2; D unresolved. The CDR3 sequence is 13 residues long. V lost 2 bases, J lost 4 bases, and 5 bases lay in between. Germline loops: CDR1 MGHRA, CDR2 YSYEKL. For the CDR3, the DNA is TGCGCCAGCAGCCAACGGGTCACCGGGGAGCTGTTTTTT. Translation gives CASSQRVTGELFF.

The chain links TRBV4-2 to TRBJ2-7; 14 bases agree with TRBD2. The CDR3 sequence is 17 residues long. Germline values: CDR1 LGHNA, CDR2 YNFKEQ. V lost 3 bases, J lost 0 bases, and 4 bases stayed unmatched. CDR3 amino acids: CASSQGLAGVLSYEQYF. The CDR3 coding sequence is TGTGCCAGCAGCCAGGGACTAGCGGGAGTGCTCTCCTACGAGCAGTACTTC.

This chain joins TRBV4-1 and TRBJ1-2; D may be TRBD1 (5 bases). Trimming removed 0 bases from V and 3 bases from J, with 11 bases in between. Germline values: CDR1 MGHRA, CDR2 YSYEKL. The CDR3 has 15 residues. CDR3 bases: TGCGCCAGCAGCCAAGAGGCAGGGCTGGACTATGGCTACACCTTC. Translating it yields CASSQEAGLDYGYTF.

The chain couples TRBV13 to TRBJ2-5; TRBD1 agrees at 9 bases. The ends lost 1 base at V and 2 bases at J; junction bases unmatched: 8. Germline CDR1 and CDR2: PRHDT and FYEKMQ (reference sequence). The CDR3 is made up of 17 amino acids. As DNA, the CDR3 is TGTGCCAGCAGCTTAGAACAGGGGGCGCGGGAGCAAGAGACCCAGTACTTC. This codes for CASSLEQGAREQETQYF.

This rearrangement joins TRBV27 to TRBJ1-2; 7 nucleotides agree with TRBD1. Germline V CDR1 and CDR2: MNHEY, SMNVEV (reference sequence). The CDR3 has 17 residues. Trimming removed 8 bases from V and 2 bases from J; junction bases left unmatched: 17. The DNA for the CDR3 is TGTGCCAGCTCATTCGCCCCTACAGGGGAATCGAACTATGGCTACACCTTC. Translation: CASSFAPTGESNYGYTF.

The rearrangement uses TRBV4-2 and TRBJ1-2; no firm D call. Between the trimmed V and J ends, which lost 0 bases and 14 bases, there was a span of 13 bases. The germline V gene encodes CDR1 LGHNA and CDR2 YNFKEQ. This CDR3 has 12 residues. CDR3 in amino acids: CASSQDYEGLTF. The CDR3 DNA reads TGTGCCAGCAGCCAAGATTACGAGGGATTAACCTTC.

CDR3 DNA sequence: TGCGCCAGCAGCTTGGAGGGGATCTCTGGAAACACCATATATTTT. As protein: CASSLEGISGNTIYF. The genes are TRBV5-1 and TRBJ1-3; D possibly corresponds to TRBD1 (5 bases). Germline loops: CDR1 SGHRS, CDR2 YFSETQ. The CDR3 totals 15 residues. Deletions cut 0 bases from V and 0 bases from J, with 7 bases between.

The chain combines TRBV4-1 with TRBJ2-7; 12 positions agree with TRBD2. Trimming at V came to 7 bases and at J to 4 bases, leaving 8 bases not matched to a gene. The CDR3 sequence is 15 residues long. Germline V gene lookup returns CDR1 MGHRA and CDR2 YSYEKL. The CDR3 DNA is TGCGCCAGCAACCGACTAGCGGGAGAGCATTACGAGCAGTACTTC. Translating gives CASNRLAGEHYEQYF.

The rearrangement joins TRBV28 to TRBJ2-3; the D is unclear. V was shortened by 7 bases and J by 1 base, with 3 bases between the two germline ends. This CDR3 contains 11 residues. CDR1 is MDHEN, CDR2 SYDVKM, per germline. As DNA, the CDR3 is TGTGCCAGCACCGGCACAGATACGCAGTATTTT. Translating it yields CASTGTDTQYF.

The V gene is TRBV10-3, the J gene TRBJ1-1; a weak D match, TRBD1 (5 bases). The CDR3 runs to 16 residues. The V end lost 3 bases, the J end lost 6 bases, and 20 bases lay between the germline ends. Germline-derived CDR1 and CDR2 are ENHRY and SYGVKD. CDR3 sequence: CAISDPSVAGRSEAFF. For the CDR3, the DNA is TGTGCCATCAGTGATCCTTCAGTGGCAGGGCGATCTGAAGCTTTCTTT.

The gene calls are TRBV2 and TRBJ2-7; 10 nucleotides line up with TRBD1. The CDR3 is 14 residues long. V gave up 2 bases and J gave up 6 bases; unmatched junction bases: 4. Germline V gene lookup returns CDR1 SNHLY and CDR2 FYNNEI. CDR3 sequence: CASSEWDRGGEQYF. Here the CDR3 DNA reads TGTGCCAGCAGTGAATGGGACAGGGGAGGCGAGCAGTACTTC.

This clone has just one count. The chain couples TRBV19 to TRBJ1-2; the D is unclear. This CDR3 has 11 amino acids. From germline, CDR1 is LNHDA and CDR2 SQIVND (reference sequence). The germline V and J ends were trimmed by 4 bases and 8 bases, with 8 bases remaining between them. CDR3 nucleotide sequence: TGTGCCAGTAGTACCATAAGCGGCTACACCTTC. Amino acids: CASSTISGYTF.

The CDR3 bases are TGTGCCAGTAGTATGGAAGGGGTACAGCCCCAGCATTTT. It is translated as CASSMEGVQPQHF. The rearrangement joins TRBV19 to TRBJ1-5, with a tentative D call TRBD1 (5 bases). The CDR3 spans 13 residues. Trimming shortened V by 3 bases and J by 7 bases, and 10 bases separated the two germline ends. Germline assignment: CDR1 LNHDA and CDR2 SQIVND (reference sequence).

The chain combines TRBV28 with TRBJ2-7, with TRBD1 identical over 7 bases. The CDR3 length is 18 residues. Unmatched junction bases numbered 14, after V lost 3 bases and J lost 0 bases. Germline CDR1 and CDR2: MDHEN and SYDVKM. CDR3 sequence reads: CASSFPSRTGLASYEQYF. The DNA of the CDR3 is TGTGCCAGCAGTTTCCCCTCTCGGACAGGTTTAGCCTCCTACGAGCAGTACTTC.

The J gene is TRBJ1-2, the V gene TRBV19, with TRBD1 matching over 7 bases. This CDR3 region has 16 residues. Germline CDR1 and CDR2: LNHDA and SQIVND (reference sequence). V trimming: 8 bases; J trimming: 2 bases; junction bases outside the gene matches: 14. The CDR3 here is CASSNPPGQTNYGYTF. The CDR3 coding sequence is TGTGCCAGTTCTAACCCACCGGGACAGACCAACTATGGCTACACCTTC.

The chain joins TRBV29-1 to TRBJ2-5; D is perhaps TRBD2 (5 bases). The CDR3 consists of 12 residues. Germline V CDR1 and CDR2: SQVTM, ANQGSEA. Between the trimmed V and J ends, which lost 4 bases and 2 bases, there was a span of 8 bases. The CDR3: CSVVRGQETQYF. The CDR3 region has the DNA TGCAGCGTTGTACGGGGACAAGAGACCCAGTACTTC.